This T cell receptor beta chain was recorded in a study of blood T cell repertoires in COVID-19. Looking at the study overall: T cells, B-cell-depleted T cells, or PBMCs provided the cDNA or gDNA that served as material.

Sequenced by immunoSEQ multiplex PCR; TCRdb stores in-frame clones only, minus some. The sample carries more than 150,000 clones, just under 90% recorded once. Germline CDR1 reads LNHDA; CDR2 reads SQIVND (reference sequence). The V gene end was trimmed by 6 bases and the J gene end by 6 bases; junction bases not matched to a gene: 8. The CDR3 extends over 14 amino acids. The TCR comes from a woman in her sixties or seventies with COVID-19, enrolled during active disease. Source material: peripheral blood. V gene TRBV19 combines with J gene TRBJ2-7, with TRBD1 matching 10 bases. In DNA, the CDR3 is TGTGCCAGTAGGGGACAGGGGCGTGTCGGCGAGCAGTACTTC. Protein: CASRGQGRVGEQYF. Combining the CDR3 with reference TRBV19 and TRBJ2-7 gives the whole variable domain DGGITQSPKYLFRKEGQNVTLSCEQNLNHDAMYWYRQDPGQGLRLIYYSQIVNDFQKGDIAEGYSVSREKKESFPLTVTSAQKNPTAFYLCASRGQGRVGEQYFGPGTRLTVT.